These 30 T cell receptor beta chains came from one sample sequenced in a study of human T cells and chemical hapten exposure. Described time point: patch test 1, 2 weeks after DPC sensitization. Documented treatment: therapeutic diphenylcyclopropenone sensitization with weekly scalp DPC. MiXCR, applied by TCRdb to the RACE reads, yields one record per CDR3 protein. The sample has 90,000 or so distinct CDR3 sequences, roughly a tenth seen once. Sequences were derived from whole blood, sampled in connection with sensitization to the hapten diphenylcyclopropenone (DPC). These receptors were taken from a man aged 40-49 years with alopecia areata. Some clones in this sample may be carry-over from other donors' samples.

Worth noting for this clonotype: A junction end diverges from the germline sequence, so it may reflect a read error. The genes are TRBV3-1 and TRBJ2-1, with D maybe TRBD2 (6 bases). The CDR3 contains 12 residues. Looked up from germline, CDR1 is LGHDT and CDR2 is YNNKEL (reference sequence). CDR3 nucleotide sequence: TGTGCCAGCAGCCAAGGATTTGCGGGGACCAACTTC. Protein: CASSQGFAGTNF.

Remarks on this clonotype: A much larger clone sits a single nucleotide away, making a read error possible. V and J are TRBV27 and TRBJ2-1; 12 bases are shared with TRBD2. Germline CDR1 reads MNHEY; CDR2 reads SMNVEV (reference sequence). The J segment lost 7 bases and the V segment lost 2 bases, leaving 6 bases of the junction unmatched. This CDR3 region has 16 residues. The CDR3 DNA follows: TGTGCCAGCAGTTTACGACTAGCGGGAGAGGTAAATGAGCAGTTCTTC. It yields the protein CASSLRLAGEVNEQFF.

V usage is TRBV14 and J usage is TRBJ2-1; maybe TRBD2 (5 bases). CDR3 length: 16 amino acids. Germline V gene sequence: CDR1 SGHDN, CDR2 FVKESK. The V gene lost 2 bases and the J gene lost 0 bases, with 11 bases spanning the gap. CDR3 in DNA: TGTGCCAGCAGCCAAATGGGGAGTAGCTCCTACAATGAGCAGTTCTTC. Protein product: CASSQMGSSSYNEQFF. Looking up the rest from reference TRBV14 and TRBJ2-1 gives the full variable domain: EAGVTQFPSHSVIEKGQTVTLRCDPISGHDNLYWYRRVMGKEIKFLLHFVKESKQDESGMPNNRFLAERTGGTYSTLKVQPAELEDSGVYFCASSQMGSSSYNEQFFGPGTRLTVL.

This clonotype has a count of ten or more. This chain links TRBV29-1 with TRBJ2-3; the D is unclear. CDR1 SQVTM and CDR2 ANQGSEA come from the germline V gene. CDR3 size: 14 residues. With 0 bases removed from V and 3 bases from J, the gap between germline ends came to 10 bases. The CDR3 reads CSVEDRAATDTQYF. CDR3 bases: TGCAGCGTTGAAGATAGGGCGGCTACAGATACGCAGTATTTT.

CDR3 DNA sequence: TGTGCCAGCACTCCCCTGGGGACAGGGAGGGAAGCTGAAGCTTTCTTT. Translation: CASTPLGTGREAEAFF. J is TRBJ1-1 and V is TRBV12-3 or TRBV12-4; 9 bases are shared with TRBD1. The V gene end was trimmed by 7 bases and the J gene end by 6 bases; junction bases not matched to a gene: 15. This CDR3 contains 16 residues.

Turning to this clonotype: A much larger clone sits a single nucleotide away, making a read error possible. This rearrangement joins TRBV7-3 to TRBJ2-2; D remains ambiguous. In germline, CDR1 is SGHTA, CDR2 FQGTGA. The CDR3 spans 13 residues. The V and J ends lost 5 bases and 7 bases respectively, with 11 bases between them. The CDR3 sequence is CASSLSYNGELFF. The DNA for the CDR3 is TGTGCCAGCAGCCTCAGTTACAACGGGGAGCTGTTTTTT.

In this sample, this clonotype turned up a few times. This chain links TRBV3-1 with TRBJ2-2, with no clear D. The CDR3 is made up of 12 amino acids. The V gene lost 4 bases and the J gene lost 8 bases, with 8 bases spanning the gap. From germline, CDR1 is LGHDT and CDR2 YNNKEL (reference sequence). The DNA for the CDR3 is TGTGCCAGCAGCCGAAACTTTGGGGAGCTGTTTTTT. Protein product: CASSRNFGELFF.

The chain's CDR3 is CASSPANEQYF. The CDR3 nucleotides read TGTGCCAGCAGTCCCGCGAACGAGCAGTACTTC. The rearrangement uses TRBV6-2 or TRBV6-3 and TRBJ2-7; no reliable D call. The V end was cut by 5 bases, the J end by 5 bases, with 7 bases between. Germline assignment: CDR1 MNHEY and CDR2 SVGEGT. The CDR3 runs to 11 residues.

This clonotype was seen repeatedly, ten times or more. The gene calls are TRBV29-1 and TRBJ1-1; 11 bases align to TRBD1. In germline, CDR1 is SQVTM, CDR2 ANQGSEA. Germline trimming cut 6 bases from V and 1 base from J; bases unmatched to any gene: 1. The CDR3 sequence is 13 residues long. The CDR3 sequence is CSVDRGQNTEAFF. DNA for the CDR3: TGCAGCGTGGACAGGGGGCAGAACACTGAAGCTTTCTTT.

The chain is built from TRBV7-8 and TRBJ2-1; TRBD1 might be the D (5 bases). In germline, CDR1 is SGHVS, CDR2 FQNEAQ. The CDR3 consists of 14 residues. V was cut by 3 bases and J by 2 bases, with 8 bases left in between. Here the CDR3 DNA reads TGTGCCAGCAGCTTTTCGGACACCTACAATGAGCAGTTCTTC. Translating gives CASSFSDTYNEQFF.

This clonotype was observed at least ten times. The chain has TRBV20-1 and TRBJ1-6; D is undetermined. Looked up from germline, CDR1 is DFQATT and CDR2 is SNEGSKA (reference sequence). The CDR3 is made up of 11 amino acids. V dropped 7 bases and J dropped 10 bases, with 11 bases sitting between them. CDR3 sequence reads: CSVRRESPLHF. The CDR3 DNA is TGCAGTGTACGACGGGAGTCACCCCTCCACTTT.

The table lists this clonotype with a few counts. J is TRBJ2-6 and V is TRBV29-1; either TRBD1 or TRBD2 may supply D (5 bases each). CDR3 length: 13 amino acids. Looked up from germline, CDR1 is SQVTM and CDR2 is ANQGSEA. The CDR3 spells CGGRVSGANVLTF. CDR3 nucleotide sequence: TGCGGGGGACGTGTCTCTGGGGCCAACGTCCTGACTTTC.

The CDR3, as DNA: TGTGCCAGCAGCTTGGCCCTAGCGGAACCTATCGCGCAGTACTTC. It is translated as CASSLALAEPIAQYF. V is TRBV7-2 and J is TRBJ2-7; 7 positions match TRBD2. Unmatched junction bases numbered 14, after V lost 3 bases and J lost 9 bases. Per the germline V gene, CDR1 is SGHTA and CDR2 is FQGNSA. This CDR3 spans 15 amino acids.

This clonotype was seen repeatedly, ten times or more. The chain's CDR3 is CASSVDGQGHFGNTIYF. Here the CDR3 DNA reads TGTGCCAGCAGCGTAGATGGACAGGGCCACTTTGGAAACACCATATATTTT. The chain recombines TRBV9 with TRBJ1-3; 8 positions agree with TRBD1. CDR3 length: 17 amino acids. V gave up 0 bases and J gave up 3 bases; unmatched junction bases: 8. Germline-derived CDR1 and CDR2 are SGDLS and YYNGEE.

The sample holds many counts of this clonotype. For the CDR3, the DNA is TGTGCCAGCAGCCGACAGGGGGACACTGAAGCTTTCTTT. This codes for CASSRQGDTEAFF. The J gene is TRBJ1-1, the V gene TRBV14; 9 bases are a match to TRBD1. Trimming took 4 bases from V and 3 from J; bases not matched to a gene: 0. There are 13 residues in the CDR3. Germline V lookup: CDR1 SGHDN, CDR2 FVKESK.

This clonotype was recorded many times. This chain links TRBV14 with TRBJ2-3, with D tentatively TRBD2 (6 bases). This CDR3 contains 15 residues. Germline CDR1 is SGHDN and CDR2 is FVKESK. Trimming left V 4 bases short and J 3 bases short, with 14 bases between. CDR3 protein: CASSPFTGETDTQYF. The DNA of the CDR3 is TGTGCCAGCAGCCCCTTTACGGGGGAAACAGATACGCAGTATTTT.

This clonotype has ten or more counts. J is TRBJ2-1 and V is TRBV20-1; 12 nucleotides line up with TRBD2. This CDR3 has 17 amino acids. V lost 3 bases to trimming and J lost 7 bases; unmatched junction nucleotides: 13. CDR1 and CDR2 (germline): DFQATT, SNEGSKA (reference sequence). CDR3 sequence reads: CSASSPSSGRVGNEQFF. The DNA for the CDR3 is TGCAGTGCTAGCTCCCCGTCTAGCGGGAGGGTCGGGAATGAGCAGTTCTTC.

This clonotype was observed many times. The chain has TRBV20-1 and TRBJ2-1; 14 nucleotides line up with TRBD2. The CDR3 length is 13 residues. The germline V gene encodes CDR1 DFQATT and CDR2 SNEGSKA (reference sequence). V lost 5 bases, J lost 9 bases, and 3 bases stayed unmatched. CDR3 region: CSAPGLAGAEQFF. CDR3 DNA: TGCAGTGCTCCGGGACTAGCGGGAGCTGAGCAGTTCTTC.

This clonotype was seen at least ten times. The V gene is TRBV3-1, the J gene TRBJ1-5, with D unresolved. Trimming cost V 3 bases and J 5 bases, with 8 bases left between them. This CDR3 spans 13 amino acids. CDR1 is LGHDT, CDR2 YNNKEL, per germline (reference sequence). The CDR3: CASSQGQYQPQHF. The CDR3, as DNA: TGTGCCAGCAGCCAGGGTCAGTATCAGCCCCAGCATTTT.

This chain links TRBV28 with TRBJ1-2; D is possibly TRBD1 (6 bases). V lost 4 bases, J lost 4 bases, and 16 bases lay in between. Germline values: CDR1 MDHEN, CDR2 SYDVKM. The CDR3 runs 15 residues. CDR3 amino acids: CASSSPGAGSYGYTF. In DNA, the CDR3 is TGTGCCAGCAGTTCCCCAGGGGCAGGATCCTATGGCTACACCTTC.

This clonotype has a handful of counts. The rearrangement joins TRBV27 to TRBJ2-1, with D possibly matching TRBD1 (6 bases). V shed 4 bases and J shed 9 bases, with 22 bases lying between them. CDR3 length equals 16 residues. Germline CDR1 is MNHEY and CDR2 is SMNVEV (reference sequence). The CDR3 region is CASSSPFQGLVGEQFF. Written as DNA, the CDR3 is TGTGCCAGCAGTTCCCCCTTTCAGGGGTTGGTTGGTGAGCAGTTCTTC.

This rearrangement joins TRBV20-1 to TRBJ2-5, with a possible D match to TRBD2 (5 bases). CDR1 and CDR2 (germline): DFQATT, SNEGSKA (reference sequence). The V gene lost 5 bases and the J gene lost 5 bases, with 15 bases spanning the gap. The CDR3 sequence is 13 residues long. The CDR3 nucleotides read TGCAGTGCTCCAGGACTGGGCCAGGAGACCCAGTACTTC. Its protein product is CSAPGLGQETQYF.

This clonotype was picked up a small number of times. The chain couples TRBV6-2 or TRBV6-3 to TRBJ1-2; D remains ambiguous. V was shortened by 7 bases and J by 5 bases, with 11 bases between the two germline ends. The CDR3 has 12 residues. Germline V gives CDR1 MNHEY, CDR2 SVGEGT. For the CDR3, the DNA is TGTGCCAGCACTAAGGAGGGATATGGCTACACCTTC. Translation: CASTKEGYGYTF.

This clonotype turned up a few times. The chain links TRBV7-8 to TRBJ2-7; possibly TRBD2 for D (6 bases). This CDR3 is built from 16 residues. Germline CDR1 and CDR2: SGHVS and FQNEAQ. V was clipped by 5 bases and J by 0 bases, with 17 bases between them. CDR3 region: CASSRGARESSYEQYF. DNA for the CDR3: TGTGCCAGCAGCCGTGGGGCCCGGGAGTCCTCCTACGAGCAGTACTTC.

The rearrangement joins TRBV21-1 to TRBJ2-7; TRBD1 is the table's D call, not checked against the DNA. TRBV21-1 is classified as a pseudogene. This CDR3 is 14 amino acids long. The CDR3 DNA reads as TGTGCCAGCAGCCCAGCCCAGCGCCCCCACGAGCAGTACTTC. This codes for CASSPAQRPHEQYF.

This clonotype has a count of ten or more. The chain links TRBV10-3 to TRBJ1-3; no definite D call. The CDR3 has 13 amino acids. Germline lookup yields CDR1 ENHRY and CDR2 SYGVKD. Trimming took off 10 bases at V and 0 bases at J, with 10 bases between the two ends. The CDR3 bases are TGTGCCACGGCGACACCCTCTGGAAACACCATATATTTT. As protein: CATATPSGNTIYF.

The sample holds a few counts of this clonotype. J is TRBJ2-7 and V is TRBV6-2 or TRBV6-3; the D is unclear. The CDR3 consists of 13 residues. Trimming took 2 bases from V and 2 from J, leaving 7 bases between them. Germline CDR1 MNHEY, CDR2 SVGEGT. In DNA form, the CDR3 reads TGTGCCAGCAGTTACGTCGCCGCCTACGAGCAGTACGTC. Its protein is CASSYVAAYEQYV.

The rearrangement uses TRBV28 and TRBJ1-5; 7 bases line up with TRBD1. This CDR3 spans 16 amino acids. V trimming: 0 bases; J trimming: 5 bases; junction bases outside the gene matches: 7. CDR1 and CDR2 (germline): MDHEN, SYDVKM. CDR3 nucleotide sequence: TGTGCCAGCAGTTTATGGGTAGGGCAGGGGGATCAGCCCCAGCATTTT. This translates into CASSLWVGQGDQPQHF.

The rearrangement links TRBV30 to TRBJ1-2, with D perhaps TRBD1 (5 bases). Germline V lookup: CDR1 GTSNPN, CDR2 SVGIG (reference sequence). The germline V and J ends were trimmed by 3 bases and 2 bases, with 7 bases remaining between them. This CDR3 has 12 residues. The CDR3 protein is CAWSSGNYGYTF. CDR3 nucleotides: TGTGCCTGGAGCTCAGGGAACTATGGCTACACCTTC.

This clonotype was detected a few times. This rearrangement joins TRBV7-9 to TRBJ2-5; TRBD1 agrees at 9 bases. The CDR3 is made up of 15 amino acids. CDR1 is SEHNR and CDR2 is FQNEAQ in the germline V gene (reference sequence). V lost 5 bases to trimming and J lost 4 bases; unmatched junction nucleotides: 8. The CDR3 reads CASSQGQGSRETQYF. The CDR3 DNA reads TGTGCCAGCAGCCAGGGACAGGGAAGTAGAGAGACCCAGTACTTC. Using reference TRBV7-9 and TRBJ2-5 for the parts outside the CDR3, the full variable domain is DTGVSQNPRHKITKRGQNVTFRCDPISEHNRLYWYRQTLGQGPEFLTYFQNEAQLEKSRLLSDRFSAERPKGSFSTLEIQRTEQGDSAMYLCASSQGQGSRETQYFGPGTRLLVL.